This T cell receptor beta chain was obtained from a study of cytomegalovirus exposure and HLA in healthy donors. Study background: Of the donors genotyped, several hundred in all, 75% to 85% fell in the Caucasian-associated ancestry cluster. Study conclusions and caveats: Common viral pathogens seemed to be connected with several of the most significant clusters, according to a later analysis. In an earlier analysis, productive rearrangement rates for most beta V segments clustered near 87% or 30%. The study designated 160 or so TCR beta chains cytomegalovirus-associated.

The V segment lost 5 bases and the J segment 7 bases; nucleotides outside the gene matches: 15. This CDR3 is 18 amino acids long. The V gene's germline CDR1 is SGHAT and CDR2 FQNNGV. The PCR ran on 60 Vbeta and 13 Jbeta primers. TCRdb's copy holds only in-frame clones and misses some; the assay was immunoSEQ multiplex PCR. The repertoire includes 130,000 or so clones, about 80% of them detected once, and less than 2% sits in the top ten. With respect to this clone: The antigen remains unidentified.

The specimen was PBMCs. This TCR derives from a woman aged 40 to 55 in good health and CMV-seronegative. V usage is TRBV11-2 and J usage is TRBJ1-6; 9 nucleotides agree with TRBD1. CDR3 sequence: CASSPLVRGTGRNSPLHF. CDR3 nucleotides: TGTGCCAGCAGCCCCCTAGTTCGAGGGACAGGGCGGAATTCACCCCTCCACTTT.